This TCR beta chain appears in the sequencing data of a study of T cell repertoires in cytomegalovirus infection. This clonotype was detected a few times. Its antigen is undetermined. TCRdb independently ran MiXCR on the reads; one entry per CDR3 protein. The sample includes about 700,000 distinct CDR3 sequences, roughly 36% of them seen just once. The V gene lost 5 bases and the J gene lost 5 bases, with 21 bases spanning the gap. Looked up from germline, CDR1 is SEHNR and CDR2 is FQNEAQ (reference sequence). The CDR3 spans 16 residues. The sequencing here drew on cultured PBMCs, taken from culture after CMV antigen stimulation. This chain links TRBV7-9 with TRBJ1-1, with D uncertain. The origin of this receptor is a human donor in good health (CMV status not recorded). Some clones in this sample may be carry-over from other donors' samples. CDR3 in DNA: TGTGCCAGCAGCAATAACCGCGGGCTTCGGTGGACTGAAGCTTTCTTT. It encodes CASSNNRGLRWTEAFF.